The 18 T cell receptor beta chains below come from one sample, sequenced in a study of shared T cell receptors in the human thymus. Clones were sequenced by immunoSEQ multiplex PCR, and TCRdb holds only the in-frame ones, with some missing. Of hundreds of thousands of clones listed, 80% to 90% are singletons. Another study also made use of these data, one on human thymus T cells.

The sample taken for sequencing was thymocytes. These receptors all come from a girl less than two years old with a congenital heart defect.

This rearrangement joins TRBV11-2 to TRBJ2-7, with TRBD1 as a possible D gene (5 bases). There are 14 residues in the CDR3. Trimming cost V 0 bases and J 5 bases, with 11 bases left between them. CDR1 is SGHAT and CDR2 is FQNNGV in the germline V gene. CDR3 in DNA: TGTGCCAGCAGCTTAGATCTAGGGGAAAACGAGCAGTACTTC. Amino acid sequence: CASSLDLGENEQYF. Looking up the rest from reference TRBV11-2 and TRBJ2-7 gives the full variable domain: EAGVAQSPRYKIIEKRQSVAFWCNPISGHATLYWYQQILGQGPKLLIQFQNNGVVDDSQLPKDRFSAERLKGVDSTLKIQPAKLEDSAVYLCASSLDLGENEQYFGPGTRLTVT.

V is TRBV6-5 and J is TRBJ2-7; D possibly corresponds to TRBD2 (6 bases). The CDR3 is made up of 12 amino acids. Between the trimmed V and J ends, which lost 4 bases and 3 bases, there was a span of 7 bases. The germline V gene has CDR1 MNHEY and CDR2 SVGAGI. CDR3 in DNA: TGTGCCAGCAGTTCTAGCGACTACGAGCAGTACTTC. It yields the protein CASSSSDYEQYF.

The chain recombines TRBV5-6 with TRBJ1-1, with 7 positions matching TRBD1. The CDR3 extends over 17 amino acids. The ends lost 4 bases at V and 7 bases at J; junction bases unmatched: 19. CDR1 and CDR2 (germline): SGHDT, YYEEEE. The CDR3 loop is CASSPECGTGEKGEAFF. Written as DNA, the CDR3 is TGTGCCAGCAGCCCAGAGTGCGGCACAGGGGAAAAGGGTGAAGCTTTCTTT. The variable domain in full, completed from reference TRBV5-6 and TRBJ1-1, reads DAGVTQSPTHLIKTRGQQVTLRCSPKSGHDTVSWYQQALGQGPQFIFQYYEEEERQRGNFPDRFSGHQFPNYSSELNVNALLLGDSALYLCASSPECGTGEKGEAFFGQGTRLTVV.

The chain employs TRBV10-3 and TRBJ2-1; possible D gene TRBD2, 5 bases. The CDR3 covers 15 residues. The germline V gene has CDR1 ENHRY and CDR2 SYGVKD. The V end was cut by 10 bases, the J end by 1 base, with 17 bases between. CDR3 nucleotides: TGTGCCACGAAAACTAGGGCCCCTTCCTACAATGAGCAGTTCTTC. Encoded protein: CATKTRAPSYNEQFF.

The CDR3 here is CAWSVPAPYWSSEQYF. CDR3 in DNA: TGTGCCTGGAGTGTACCGGCCCCCTATTGGAGTTCCGAGCAGTACTTC. The chain couples TRBV30 to TRBJ2-7; D uncertain. This CDR3 has 16 amino acids. Trimming cost V 0 bases and J 6 bases, with 21 bases left between them. Germline values: CDR1 GTSNPN, CDR2 SVGIG (reference sequence).

The CDR3 region has the DNA TGTGCCAGCAGCCCGGGGGGGGGCTACCAAGAGACCCAGTACTTC. This sequence encodes CASSPGGGYQETQYF. V gene TRBV5-4 combines with J gene TRBJ2-5; 8 positions agree with TRBD2. The CDR3 is made up of 15 amino acids. Germline values: CDR1 SGHNT, CDR2 YYREEE (reference sequence). The J segment lost 0 bases and the V segment lost 4 bases, leaving 5 bases of the junction unmatched.

This clone occurred once. The CDR3, as DNA: TGTGCCAGCAGTCCCGGGACTAGCGGGGAGGCAGATACGCAGTATTTT. Protein product: CASSPGTSGEADTQYF. The chain joins TRBV27 to TRBJ2-3; 13 bases are a match to TRBD2. The CDR3 runs to 16 residues. CDR1 is MNHEY and CDR2 is SMNVEV in the germline V gene (reference sequence). V shed 5 bases, J shed 4 bases, and the junction held 6 bases outside the gene matches.

The chain has TRBV11-2 and TRBJ1-2; D is ambiguous. This CDR3 region has 15 residues. Germline loops: CDR1 SGHAT, CDR2 FQNNGV. Deletions cut 5 bases from V and 3 bases from J, with 16 bases between. The CDR3 is CASSHPRRHYYGYTF. CDR3 in DNA: TGTGCCAGCAGCCACCCCCGCAGGCATTACTATGGCTACACCTTC.

This clone was recorded a few times. The V and J genes are TRBV5-1 and TRBJ1-1; maybe TRBD1 (5 bases). The germline V gene has CDR1 SGHRS and CDR2 YFSETQ. Trimming removed 0 bases at V and 4 bases at J, with 16 bases between. This CDR3 contains 16 residues. The CDR3 bases are TGCGCCAGCAGCTTGGGCAGTCGCAGGGCGAGCACTGAAGCTTTCTTT. This codes for CASSLGSRRASTEAFF.

The chain combines TRBV6-6 with TRBJ1-2; 7 bases align to TRBD1. The CDR3 has 15 residues. In germline, CDR1 is MNHNY, CDR2 SVGAGI (reference sequence). V shed 5 bases and J 4 bases; nucleotides not matched to a gene: 10. The DNA of the CDR3 is TGTGCCAGCAGTCTCCCTCCGGGACAGATCTATGGCTACACCTTC. It is translated as CASSLPPGQIYGYTF.

This chain joins TRBV2 and TRBJ1-4; 7 bases align to TRBD1. CDR1 is SNHLY, CDR2 FYNNEI, per germline. The CDR3 length is 18 residues. After removal of 0 bases from V and 7 bases from J, the junction contained 14 bases not matched to a gene. The CDR3 protein is CASSEAKPGNQGGEKLFF. CDR3 sequence (DNA): TGTGCCAGCAGTGAAGCGAAACCGGGGAATCAGGGGGGTGAAAAACTGTTTTTT.

The chain recombines TRBV7-9 with TRBJ1-6; TRBD1 matches at 7 bases. CDR3 size: 13 residues. Germline V gene lookup returns CDR1 SEHNR and CDR2 FQNEAQ (reference sequence). As DNA, the CDR3 is TGTTCTGGACAGGCCGGGAATAATTCACCCCTCCACTTT. Protein: CSGQAGNNSPLHF.

V usage is TRBV2 and J usage is TRBJ1-2, with D unresolved. This CDR3 has 15 amino acids. Between the trimmed V and J ends, which lost 2 bases and 4 bases, there was a span of 14 bases. Germline lookup yields CDR1 SNHLY and CDR2 FYNNEI. The CDR3 is CASSEKGGRFYGYTF. CDR3 coding DNA: TGTGCCAGCAGTGAAAAAGGAGGACGGTTCTATGGCTACACCTTC.

The chain combines TRBV20-1 with TRBJ1-1; D is undetermined. Germline V gene data show CDR1 as DFQATT and CDR2 as SNEGSKA (reference sequence). The CDR3 runs 11 residues. The CDR3 region has the DNA TGCAGGCAACGAGGTGACACTGAAGCTTTCTTT. As protein: CRQRGDTEAFF.

V is TRBV27 and J is TRBJ2-5, with a weak D call TRBD2 (7 bases). Deletions cut 6 bases from V and 5 bases from J, with 19 bases between. CDR1 is MNHEY and CDR2 is SMNVEV in the germline V gene (reference sequence). The CDR3 is 15 amino acids. The DNA of the CDR3 is TGTGCCAGCAGGAAAGGAGGGGGGGGGATGGAGACCCAGTACTTC. Its protein is CASRKGGGGMETQYF.

The gene calls are TRBV2 and TRBJ1-2, with 7 bases lining up with TRBD1. The CDR3 length is 15 residues. V lost 3 bases and J lost 4; bases outside the gene matches: 8. Germline-derived CDR1 and CDR2 are SNHLY and FYNNEI. CDR3 amino acids: CASSEGQFTPYGYTF. The CDR3 bases are TGTGCCAGCAGTGAGGGACAGTTTACTCCCTATGGCTACACCTTC.

The CDR3 DNA is TGTGCCAGCAGCCCAAGCGGCGGGACAGCGTTGGGCGAGCAGTACTTC. It codes for CASSPSGGTALGEQYF. The chain employs TRBV7-8 and TRBJ2-7, with a possible D match to TRBD1 (7 bases). Between the trimmed V and J ends, which lost 5 bases and 6 bases, there was a span of 23 bases. The CDR3 is 16 residues long. Looked up from germline, CDR1 is SGHVS and CDR2 is FQNEAQ.

V and J are TRBV7-8 and TRBJ2-7, with 10 bases fitting TRBD2. The CDR3 consists of 16 residues. Germline V gene lookup returns CDR1 SGHVS and CDR2 FQNEAQ. V lost 2 bases, J lost 6 bases, and 10 bases stayed unmatched. The CDR3 DNA reads TGTGCCAGCAGCTTACAAAGCGGGGGGGCCGGCTGCGAGCAGTACTTC. The encoded protein is CASSLQSGGAGCEQYF.